These T cell receptor beta chains were read from a single sample in a study of cytomegalovirus exposure and HLA in healthy donors. TCRdb's copy holds only in-frame clones and misses some; the assay was immunoSEQ multiplex PCR. Seen here are around 190,000 clones, around 80% observed once, and the top ten hold approximately 1.2%. What was sequenced was PBMCs. These receptors were taken from a girl aged 2 to 9 in good health and CMV-seropositive. Each CDR3 is given with its conserved first and last residue. A D gene is named only where the DNA matches it firmly. Only some rows state a clone size, as once, few, many or a class for expanded clones.

>-|TRBD2|TRBV11-1|TRBJ2-7
CASSSPSGGSLREQYF
TGTGCCAGCAGCTCCCCAAGCGGGGGCTCCCTACGGGAGCAGTACTTC
>-|TRBD1|TRBV29-1|TRBJ2-1
CSLSTGGKQFF
TGCAGTCTTAGTACAGGGGGAAAGCAGTTCTTC
>-|-|TRBV15|TRBJ2-2
CATSSYTGELFF
TGTGCCACCAGCAGCTACACCGGGGAGCTGTTTTTT
>-|-|TRBV28|TRBJ2-3
CASGRDTQYF
TGTGCCAGCGGGCGAGATACGCAGTATTTT
>-|TRBD1|TRBV11-2|TRBJ2-7
CASALTGTGAYEQYF
TGTGCCAGCGCCCTTACCGGGACAGGTGCCTACGAGCAGTACTTC
>-|-|TRBV12-5|TRBJ2-7
CASGSTSYEQYF
TGTGCTAGTGGTTCCACTTCTTACGAGCAGTACTTC
>-|-|TRBV9|TRBJ1-1
CASSARNDRNTEAFF
TGTGCCAGCAGCGCCCGTAATGACAGGAACACTGAAGCTTTCTTT
>few|-|TRBV5-5|TRBJ1-1
CASSQVFPEAFF
TGTGCCAGCAGCCAGGTGTTTCCTGAAGCTTTCTTT
>-|-|TRBV2|TRBJ1-5
CASTSAGRRPNQPQHF
TGTGCCAGCACTTCGGCAGGGCGCCGACCTAATCAGCCCCAGCATTTT
>-|-|TRBV11-3|TRBJ2-7
CASSSRRGSEQYF
TGTGCCAGCAGCTCAAGACGGGGATCCGAGCAGTACTTC
>once|TRBD2|TRBV7-2|TRBJ2-1
CASSLDGRAGNEQFF
TGTGCCAGCAGCTTAGACGGGAGGGCCGGCAATGAGCAGTTCTTC
>-|-|TRBV5-1|TRBJ2-7
CASSGPTGGAEQYF
TGCGCCAGCAGCGGCCCGACAGGTGGGGCCGAGCAGTACTTC
>-|-|TRBV30|TRBJ1-4
CAWTLSTDPEKLFF
TGTGCCTGGACCCTGAGCACAGACCCTGAAAAACTGTTTTTT
>-|TRBD1|TRBV5-4|TRBJ1-2
CASSPGQGEFVDGYTF
TGTGCCAGCAGCCCCGGACAGGGGGAGTTTGTAGATGGCTACACCTTC
>-|-|TRBV13|TRBJ2-7
CASSFREESSYEQYF
TGTGCCAGCAGCTTCCGCGAAGAGAGCTCCTACGAGCAGTACTTC
>-|TRBD1|TRBV19|TRBJ1-5
CASSRDRGRGSNQPQHF
TGTGCCAGTAGTCGAGACAGGGGCCGAGGAAGCAATCAGCCCCAGCATTTT
>-|TRBD1|TRBV5-6|TRBJ2-7
CASSLVPTGGEQYF
TGTGCCAGCAGCTTGGTTCCGACAGGGGGCGAGCAGTACTTC